The clone carrying this T cell receptor (beta chain) was seen a handful of times. Its target is unknown. This entry comes from a study of response to subunit inactivated influenza vaccine. TCRdb reprocessed the RT-PCR reads with MiXCR, giving one entry per CDR3 protein. The sample shows roughly 570,000 distinct CDR3 sequences, over 10% of them seen only once. Study-wide findings and caveats: New T cells are recruited in small numbers by each seasonal influenza vaccination, according to the authors' suggestion.

This CDR3 contains 14 residues. Germline V gene data show CDR1 as LGHDT and CDR2 as YNNKEL (reference sequence). V lost 7 bases, J lost 4 bases, and 17 bases lay in between. The receptor was derived from a man in his forties or fifties who received an inactivated influenza vaccine. The chain joins TRBV3-1 to TRBJ2-7; a weak D match, TRBD1 (6 bases). Specimen: PBMCs from blood, collected roughly 46 days after vaccination. This CDR3 reads CASISKGQPYEQYF. As DNA, the CDR3 is TGTGCCAGCATCAGTAAAGGACAGCCATACGAGCAGTACTTC.